A selection of T cell receptor beta chains follows, all from one sample in a study of T-cell reconstitution after alpha-beta-depleted transplantation in children. A single record per CDR3 protein comes from TCRdb applying MiXCR to the PCR reads. The sample gives about 470,000 distinct CDR3 sequences, around two fifths of which show up once; 27% is in the top ten. This material consisted of PBMCs, taken before TCRalphabeta/CD19-depleted stem cell transplant. The receptors here all came from a girl aged 2 to 9 with aplastic anemia, due to receive a stem cell transplant. The CDR3 runs from the conserved cysteine through the conserved F or W. D genes are given only for firm matches. Rows may omit the clone size; those that give it use once, few, many or a size class.

cdr3_nt: TGTGCCAGCAGCTTAGTAGCTAGCGGGGGGGCCGCCAATGAGCAGTTCTTC
cdr3_aa: CASSLVASGGAANEQFF
d_call: TRBD2
v_call: TRBV13
j_call: TRBJ2-1
clone_size: NA

cdr3_nt: TGTGCCAGCAGCCGACCGACAGGGGCTGTTTATGAGACCCAGTACTTC
cdr3_aa: CASSRPTGAVYETQYF
d_call: TRBD1
v_call: TRBV7-9
j_call: TRBJ2-5
clone_size: NA

cdr3_nt: TGTGCCACCAGCAGAGACTCTTTCTACGAGCAGTACTTC
cdr3_aa: CATSRDSFYEQYF
d_call: NA
v_call: TRBV15
j_call: TRBJ2-7
clone_size: few

cdr3_nt: TGCTTCTCGGGCAGGGCCCCGGACAATGAGCAGTTCTTC
cdr3_aa: CFSGRAPDNEQFF
d_call: NA
v_call: TRBV20-1
j_call: TRBJ2-1
clone_size: NA

cdr3_nt: TGCAGTGCGGGGGCGGGGGCAGATACGCAGTATTTT
cdr3_aa: CSAGAGADTQYF
d_call: NA
v_call: TRBV20-1
j_call: TRBJ2-3
clone_size: many

cdr3_nt: TGCAGCGTTGGGCAACAGGCGATGATGAACACTGAAGCTTTCTTT
cdr3_aa: CSVGQQAMMNTEAFF
d_call: NA
v_call: TRBV29-1
j_call: TRBJ1-1
clone_size: many

cdr3_nt: TGCAGTGCTAGAGATCAGGTCGTGCCCGAGCAGTACTTC
cdr3_aa: CSARDQVVPEQYF
d_call: NA
v_call: TRBV20-1
j_call: TRBJ2-7
clone_size: NA

cdr3_nt: TGTGCCAGCAGGATCTCAGGGGGAGAGACCCAGTACTTC
cdr3_aa: CASRISGGETQYF
d_call: TRBD1
v_call: TRBV6-1
j_call: TRBJ2-5
clone_size: few

cdr3_nt: TGTGCCAGCAGCTTAGTCGGGAGTAGGTACAATGAGCAGTTCTTC
cdr3_aa: CASSLVGSRYNEQFF
d_call: NA
v_call: TRBV7-9
j_call: TRBJ2-1
clone_size: NA

cdr3_nt: TGTCTGGAGCGGGAGAGCGCAGATACGCAGTATTTT
cdr3_aa: CLERESADTQYF
d_call: TRBD2
v_call: TRBV2
j_call: TRBJ2-3
clone_size: few

cdr3_nt: TGTGCCAGCAGCCCGTTGGGCAGGGTGGCCGAAGCTTTCTTT
cdr3_aa: CASSPLGRVAEAFF
d_call: NA
v_call: TRBV7-7
j_call: TRBJ1-1
clone_size: NA

cdr3_nt: TGTGCCAGCAGCTCCGCACAGGGCAGGAACACTGAAGCTTTCTTT
cdr3_aa: CASSSAQGRNTEAFF
d_call: NA
v_call: TRBV7-9
j_call: TRBJ1-1
clone_size: few

cdr3_nt: TGTGCCAGCAGCCCCATCAATCGGGGGGCGGGAGCGGTCTACGAGCAGTACTTC
cdr3_aa: CASSPINRGAGAVYEQYF
d_call: NA
v_call: TRBV11-2
j_call: TRBJ2-7
clone_size: NA

cdr3_nt: TGTGCCAGTAGTACCCTCGAGGGGACTACGCAGTATTTT
cdr3_aa: CASSTLEGTTQYF
d_call: NA
v_call: TRBV19
j_call: TRBJ2-3
clone_size: few

cdr3_nt: TGTGCCATCAGTGGCGACGGGGGCCGAAACTATGGCTACACCTTC
cdr3_aa: CAISGDGGRNYGYTF
d_call: NA
v_call: TRBV10-3
j_call: TRBJ1-2
clone_size: NA

cdr3_nt: TGCAGCGTTGAACGCCCCCTCGGCGGGACTAGTCGCGAGCAGTACTTC
cdr3_aa: CSVERPLGGTSREQYF
d_call: TRBD2
v_call: TRBV29-1
j_call: TRBJ2-7
clone_size: NA

cdr3_nt: TGTGCCAGCAGTGGTTGGAAATACAATGAGCAGTTCTTC
cdr3_aa: CASSGWKYNEQFF
d_call: NA
v_call: TRBV28
j_call: TRBJ2-1
clone_size: few

cdr3_nt: TGCAGTGCTAGCTCAGAGGGGGGTTCGGGTACGCAGTATTTT
cdr3_aa: CSASSEGGSGTQYF
d_call: NA
v_call: TRBV20-1
j_call: TRBJ2-3
clone_size: few

cdr3_nt: TGTGCCAGCAGCCCGAGCGGGAGGGCCGTAGATACGCAGTATTTT
cdr3_aa: CASSPSGRAVDTQYF
d_call: TRBD2
v_call: TRBV5-6
j_call: TRBJ2-3
clone_size: NA

cdr3_nt: TGTGCCAGCTCACCAGACAGGGGCCGCCGTGACAATGAGCAGTTCTTC
cdr3_aa: CASSPDRGRRDNEQFF
d_call: TRBD1
v_call: TRBV18
j_call: TRBJ2-1
clone_size: NA

cdr3_nt: TGTGCCAGCAGCCCTCAAGGGAACACAGATACGCAGTATTTT
cdr3_aa: CASSPQGNTDTQYF
d_call: NA
v_call: TRBV7-2
j_call: TRBJ2-3
clone_size: NA

cdr3_nt: TGCAGTGCTAGAGACCTCCTGAGCGGGAGGGCCCTAGATACGCAGTATTTT
cdr3_aa: CSARDLLSGRALDTQYF
d_call: TRBD2
v_call: TRBV20-1
j_call: TRBJ2-3
clone_size: NA

cdr3_nt: TGCAGTGCTAGAGGGACCGGGACAGGGAATTGGTACGAGCAGTACTTC
cdr3_aa: CSARGTGTGNWYEQYF
d_call: TRBD1
v_call: TRBV20-1
j_call: TRBJ2-7
clone_size: few

cdr3_nt: TGTGCCAGCAGCCCGCGGACAGGGGACAGCTCCTACGAGCAGTACTTC
cdr3_aa: CASSPRTGDSSYEQYF
d_call: TRBD1
v_call: TRBV7-6
j_call: TRBJ2-7
clone_size: NA

cdr3_nt: TGCAGTGCTTCCGACGCGGGACCTTACAATGAGCAGTTCTTC
cdr3_aa: CSASDAGPYNEQFF
d_call: NA
v_call: TRBV20-1
j_call: TRBJ2-1
clone_size: NA

cdr3_nt: TGTGCCAGCAGCGTGGCGACTAGTCTCCTGAAGACCTACGAGCAGTACTTC
cdr3_aa: CASSVATSLLKTYEQYF
d_call: NA
v_call: TRBV9
j_call: TRBJ2-7
clone_size: few

cdr3_nt: TGTGCCAGCAGTTTTAACAGACAAAACATTCAGTACTTC
cdr3_aa: CASSFNRQNIQYF
d_call: NA
v_call: TRBV12-3/TRBV12-4
j_call: TRBJ2-4
clone_size: many

cdr3_nt: NA
cdr3_aa: CASSQEVLRARRTEAFF
d_call: NA
v_call: TRBV4-1
j_call: TRBJ1-1
clone_size: few

cdr3_nt: TGTGCCAGCCGCCAAGCAGGGGAAGGATCACCCCTCCACTTT
cdr3_aa: CASRQAGEGSPLHF
d_call: NA
v_call: TRBV7-9
j_call: TRBJ1-6
clone_size: NA

cdr3_nt: TGTGCCTGGGGCCATGGGACAGGTCACATTCCCTACGAGCAGTACTTC
cdr3_aa: CAWGHGTGHIPYEQYF
d_call: TRBD1
v_call: TRBV30
j_call: TRBJ2-7
clone_size: NA

cdr3_nt: TGCAGCGTTCGTCCGGGGGTAGCGGGAGCAAATGAGCAGTTCTTC
cdr3_aa: CSVRPGVAGANEQFF
d_call: TRBD2
v_call: TRBV29-1
j_call: TRBJ2-1
clone_size: many

cdr3_nt: TGTGCCAGCTCACCACCACGCGGGCAATCCTACGAGCAGTACTTC
cdr3_aa: CASSPPRGQSYEQYF
d_call: NA
v_call: TRBV18
j_call: TRBJ2-7
clone_size: many

cdr3_nt: TGCGCCAGCAGCCCCCTTCTTGGGGGGACCCTTGAAGCTTTCTTT
cdr3_aa: CASSPLLGGTLEAFF
d_call: NA
v_call: TRBV4-1
j_call: TRBJ1-1
clone_size: few

cdr3_nt: TGTGCCAGCAGCTTAGAAAGAGAGGAGACCCAGTACTTC
cdr3_aa: CASSLEREETQYF
d_call: NA
v_call: TRBV7-9
j_call: TRBJ2-5
clone_size: NA

cdr3_nt: TGTGCCAGCAGTGAGGTAGCGGGAGCCCATGAGCAGTTCTTC
cdr3_aa: CASSEVAGAHEQFF
d_call: TRBD2
v_call: TRBV2
j_call: TRBJ2-1
clone_size: few

cdr3_nt: TGTGCCAGCAGCCCAGGGGCAGGCCTCAGTCCCGGTAGCAAAAACATTCAGTCCTTC
cdr3_aa: CASSPGAGLSPGSKNIQSF
d_call: NA
v_call: TRBV9
j_call: TRBJ2-4
clone_size: NA

cdr3_nt: TGTGCCAGCAGCGAGGCGTCAGGGTCTAGGAATTCACCCCTCCACTTT
cdr3_aa: CASSEASGSRNSPLHF
d_call: NA
v_call: TRBV3-1
j_call: TRBJ1-6
clone_size: NA

cdr3_nt: TGTGCCAGCAGCTTAGTAGTAACCCAGGGTTCCAACTATGGCTACACCTTC
cdr3_aa: CASSLVVTQGSNYGYTF
d_call: NA
v_call: TRBV7-6
j_call: TRBJ1-2
clone_size: many

cdr3_nt: TGTGCCAGCAGCTTCAACAGGGGAGCCACAGATACGCAGTATTTT
cdr3_aa: CASSFNRGATDTQYF
d_call: TRBD1
v_call: TRBV5-6
j_call: TRBJ2-3
clone_size: few

cdr3_nt: TGTGCCAGCAGCTTAGGACGGGCGGGGATAAACAATGAGCAGTTCTTC
cdr3_aa: CASSLGRAGINNEQFF
d_call: NA
v_call: TRBV7-2
j_call: TRBJ2-1
clone_size: NA

cdr3_nt: TGCAGTGCTAGAGATGCGGCAGGGGGTATTTACGAGCAGTACTTC
cdr3_aa: CSARDAAGGIYEQYF
d_call: TRBD1
v_call: TRBV20-1
j_call: TRBJ2-7
clone_size: NA

cdr3_nt: TGCAGTGCTTCGCAGGGGATCTACGAGCAGTACTTC
cdr3_aa: CSASQGIYEQYF
d_call: NA
v_call: TRBV20-1
j_call: TRBJ2-7
clone_size: NA

cdr3_nt: TGTGCCAGCAGCCAAAGGGCTAGCGAACATGAGCAGTTCTTC
cdr3_aa: CASSQRASEHEQFF
d_call: NA
v_call: TRBV3-1
j_call: TRBJ2-1
clone_size: few

cdr3_nt: TGCGCCAGCAGCTTGGAAGGCTACACTGACGCTTTCTTT
cdr3_aa: CASSLEGYTDAFF
d_call: NA
v_call: TRBV5-1
j_call: TRBJ1-1
clone_size: NA

cdr3_nt: TGTGCCAGCAGCCCCCGTCCGAGGGGCGGGGGCGGCACAGATACGCAGTATTTT
cdr3_aa: CASSPRPRGGGGTDTQYF
d_call: NA
v_call: TRBV11-1
j_call: TRBJ2-3
clone_size: NA

cdr3_nt: TGCAGTGCTAGGGGGCGACCCGGGACAGTCCTCTCCTACGAGCAGTACTTC
cdr3_aa: CSARGRPGTVLSYEQYF
d_call: TRBD1
v_call: TRBV20-1
j_call: TRBJ2-7
clone_size: NA

cdr3_nt: TGTGCCAGCAGCTTAGGGGAGGACTATGGCTACACCTTC
cdr3_aa: CASSLGEDYGYTF
d_call: NA
v_call: TRBV3-1
j_call: TRBJ1-2
clone_size: NA

cdr3_nt: TGTGCCAGCAGACGTCGGACTAGCGGGAGGGATACGCAGTATTTT
cdr3_aa: CASRRRTSGRDTQYF
d_call: TRBD2
v_call: TRBV6-1
j_call: TRBJ2-3
clone_size: NA

cdr3_nt: TGTGCCAGCCGTCTTGGGACAGCGAACACCGGGGAGCTGTTTTTT
cdr3_aa: CASRLGTANTGELFF
d_call: TRBD1
v_call: TRBV6-1
j_call: TRBJ2-2
clone_size: many

cdr3_nt: TGTGCCAGCAGTCTAGGGGCGAGGCAGCCCCAGCATTTT
cdr3_aa: CASSLGARQPQHF
d_call: NA
v_call: TRBV9
j_call: TRBJ1-5
clone_size: few

cdr3_nt: TGTGCCAGCACCAGGACTAGCCGGACAGATACGCAGTATTTT
cdr3_aa: CASTRTSRTDTQYF
d_call: TRBD2
v_call: TRBV12-3/TRBV12-4
j_call: TRBJ2-3
clone_size: few

cdr3_nt: TGTGCCAGCAGCGTAGTGGGATCCAGGGGGTGGGCAGATACGCAGTATTTT
cdr3_aa: CASSVVGSRGWADTQYF
d_call: TRBD1
v_call: TRBV9
j_call: TRBJ2-3
clone_size: NA